This TCR beta chain was recovered during a study of OX40 agonist ivuxolimab in advanced cancers. Study at large: An agonistic human IgG2 monoclonal antibody against OX40 (CD134) was given. The study enrolled dose-escalation patients with hepatocellular carcinoma, melanoma, renal cell or head and neck cancer. Whole-study results and caveats: CD4+ and CD8+ T cells in blood underwent clonal expansion by week 6 at 0.1 to 3.0 mg/kg.

About this clone itself: Antigen: not known.

The CDR3 is 15 residues long. V shed 5 bases and J shed 4 bases, with 14 bases lying between them. CDR1 and CDR2 from the germline V gene are MNHEY and SMNVEV (reference sequence). Repertoires were generated with immunoSEQ multiplex PCR, while TCRdb's copy carries only in-frame clones and drops some. The profile shows about 140,000 clones, about 93% of them singletons. The sequence was collected from an adult with an advanced solid tumor such as melanoma, head and neck, liver or kidney cancer. The chain recombines TRBV27 with TRBJ1-4; a weak D match, TRBD1 (5 bases). Specimen: CD4+ or CD8+ T cells sorted from blood, collected in a trial of the OX40 agonist ivuxolimab. The CDR3 reads CASSPQGHLNEKLFF. CDR3 nucleotides: TGTGCCAGCAGTCCTCAGGGTCATCTTAATGAAAAACTGTTTTTT.